Presented here are 25 T cell receptor beta chains from one specimen sequenced in a study of neoadjuvant anti-PD-1 for oral cavity cancer. The time point is: after neoadjuvant nivolumab, at surgical resection. Some clones are missing from TCRdb's copy, which holds only in-frame ones; the method was immunoSEQ multiplex PCR. The sample consists of more than 12,000 clones, around 70% of them appearing once. The input for sequencing was PBMCs, taken after nivolumab (anti-PD-1) treatment. These TCRs come from a person between 35 and 79 years old with oral cavity squamous cell carcinoma.

The genes are TRBV28 and TRBJ1-2; unclear D gene. Germline V gene sequence: CDR1 MDHEN, CDR2 SYDVKM. CDR3 length equals 13 residues. The ends were cut back, 3 bases at V and 8 bases at J, with 13 bases in the middle. The DNA of the CDR3 is TGTGCCAGCAGTTTTGGGGTATTAGGGGGCTACACCTTC. Encoded protein: CASSFGVLGGYTF.

CDR3 amino acids: CASSLVSQGAKAQYF. As DNA, the CDR3 is TGTGCCAGCAGCTTAGTAAGCCAGGGGGCTAAAGCCCAGTACTTC. The genes are TRBV5-6 and TRBJ2-5, with 8 bases that match TRBD1. The V and J ends lost 2 bases and 9 bases, in that order; junction bases with no gene match: 12. From germline, CDR1 is SGHDT and CDR2 YYEEEE. This CDR3 region has 15 residues.

There are a few counts of this clone. The CDR3 bases are TGTGCCTGGAGTGACGGGGTTTCCTCCTACGAGCAGTACTTC. Translating gives CAWSDGVSSYEQYF. The chain is built from TRBV30 and TRBJ2-7; D may be TRBD2 (5 bases). The V gene's germline CDR1 is GTSNPN and CDR2 SVGIG (reference sequence). V was clipped by 1 base and J by 0 bases, with 10 bases between them. CDR3 length: 14 amino acids.

J is TRBJ2-5 and V is TRBV5-1; D perhaps matches TRBD1 (8 bases). The ends were cut back, 3 bases at V and 3 bases at J, with 18 bases in the middle. Germline V gives CDR1 SGHRS, CDR2 YFSETQ. CDR3 size: 16 residues. The CDR3 DNA sequence: TGCGCCAGCAGCTCCCAACAGGGGGGGAACAAAGAGACCCAGTACTTC. It translates to CASSSQQGGNKETQYF.

The rearrangement uses TRBV29-1 and TRBJ2-3, with 7 bases lining up with TRBD2. CDR1 is SQVTM, CDR2 ANQGSEA, per germline. There are 13 residues in the CDR3. The V and J ends lost 8 bases and 5 bases, in that order; junction bases with no gene match: 10. The CDR3 sequence is CSHKLIAGDTQYF. Here the CDR3 DNA reads TGCAGCCACAAACTTATAGCGGGAGATACGCAGTATTTT.

The J gene is TRBJ2-5, the V gene TRBV2; 9 bases are a match to TRBD2. V trimming: 8 bases; J trimming: 5 bases; junction bases outside the gene matches: 3. The CDR3 contains 12 residues. Germline values: CDR1 SNHLY, CDR2 FYNNEI. The CDR3 DNA reads TGTGCCAGCGAGCGGGGGGTGGAGACCCAGTACTTC. Protein sequence: CASERGVETQYF.

This chain links TRBV9 with TRBJ2-3, with unresolved D. The CDR3 consists of 12 residues. V was trimmed by 3 bases and J by 2 bases, leaving 4 bases between them. CDR1 is SGDLS and CDR2 is YYNGEE in the germline V gene. The DNA of the CDR3 is TGTGCCAGCAGCGGAAACACAGATACGCAGTATTTT. As protein: CASSGNTDTQYF. Supplemented by reference TRBV9 and TRBJ2-3, the full variable domain reads DSGVTQTPKHLITATGQRVTLRCSPRSGDLSVYWYQQSLDQGLQFLIQYYNGEERAKGNILERFSAQQFPDLHSELNLSSLELGDSALYFCASSGNTDTQYFGPGTRLTVL.

The chain employs TRBV4-2 and TRBJ2-1; 10 positions agree with TRBD2. With 4 bases clipped from V and 8 bases from J, the junction kept 14 bases outside the gene matches. The germline CDR1 and CDR2 sequences are LGHNA and YNFKEQ. This CDR3 has 17 residues. CDR3 nucleotides: TGTGCCAGCAGCCTCCCCACCGGGACTAGCGACCGTGATGAGCAGTTCTTC. This codes for CASSLPTGTSDRDEQFF.

A single count supports this clone. The rearrangement uses TRBV2 and TRBJ1-5; TRBD1 agrees at 9 bases. The V and J ends lost 6 bases and 6 bases, in that order; junction bases with no gene match: 3. The CDR3 runs 13 residues. Germline V CDR1 and CDR2: SNHLY, FYNNEI. The CDR3 region has the DNA TGTGCCAGCAGGGGGACAGGGCTTCAGCCCCAGCATTTT. Protein sequence: CASRGTGLQPQHF.

The sample holds one count of this clone. The J gene is TRBJ2-1, the V gene TRBV11-2; 8 nucleotides line up with TRBD2. This CDR3 region has 15 residues. V was clipped by 2 bases and J by 0 bases; unmatched bases: 0. CDR1 is SGHAT, CDR2 FQNNGV, per germline. In nucleotides, the CDR3 is TGTGCCAGCAGCTTAACTAGCGGCTCCTACAATGAGCAGTTCTTC. It specifies CASSLTSGSYNEQFF.

This clone was counted a few times. The gene calls are TRBV2 and TRBJ2-5, with D tentatively TRBD2 (5 bases). The V end lost 4 bases, the J end lost 1 base, and 10 bases lay between the germline ends. Germline values: CDR1 SNHLY, CDR2 FYNNEI. This CDR3 is 14 amino acids long. The CDR3 DNA reads TGTGCCAGCAGTGTGTGGGAGAGCCAAGAGACCCAGTACTTC. Its protein product is CASSVWESQETQYF.

The J gene is TRBJ2-7, the V gene TRBV7-2, with 8 bases aligning to TRBD2. V dropped 5 bases and J dropped 6; count of bases not matched to a gene: 9. CDR1 is SGHTA, CDR2 FQGNSA, per germline. The CDR3 runs 14 residues. CDR3 sequence: CASSPRATSGEQYF. The CDR3 DNA reads as TGTGCCAGCAGCCCCCGGGCCACTAGCGGCGAGCAGTACTTC.

V and J are TRBV2 and TRBJ2-7; TRBD2 matches at 9 bases. This CDR3 spans 16 amino acids. CDR1 and CDR2 from the germline V gene are SNHLY and FYNNEI. The V gene end was trimmed by 0 bases and the J gene end by 2 bases; junction bases not matched to a gene: 5. The CDR3 loop reads CASSEAPAGGPYEQYF. The CDR3, as DNA: TGTGCCAGCAGTGAAGCCCCAGCGGGAGGTCCCTACGAGCAGTACTTC.

This clone has more than one count but fewer than ten. The V call is TRBV6-5, the J call TRBJ1-2; perhaps TRBD1 as D (6 bases). Germline V gene lookup returns CDR1 MNHEY and CDR2 SVGAGI. This CDR3 is built from 14 residues. V lost 5 bases, J lost 5 bases, and 15 bases lay in between. Here the CDR3 reads CASSPYTGSYGYTF. The CDR3 DNA reads as TGTGCCAGCAGTCCGTACACAGGGAGTTATGGCTACACCTTC.

The chain is built from TRBV7-2 and TRBJ2-3; D unresolved. From germline, CDR1 is SGHTA and CDR2 FQGNSA. The germline V and J ends were trimmed by 5 bases and 6 bases, with 9 bases remaining between them. The CDR3 is 12 amino acids. In nucleotides, the CDR3 is TGTGCCAGCAGCCCGACACTGGATACGCAGTATTTT. Residues: CASSPTLDTQYF.

The chain is built from TRBV20-1 and TRBJ2-5; no firm D call. This CDR3 has 11 amino acids. Germline values: CDR1 DFQATT, CDR2 SNEGSKA (reference sequence). This CDR3 is CTREEVETQYF. The CDR3 bases are TGCACCCGCGAAGAGGTAGAGACCCAGTACTTC.

In this sample, this clone turned up a few times. V gene TRBV5-6 combines with J gene TRBJ1-1, with D possibly TRBD1 on 5 matching bases. Germline assignment: CDR1 SGHDT and CDR2 YYEEEE. The CDR3 sequence is 12 residues long. Trimming left V 7 bases short and J 7 bases short, with 14 bases between. The chain's CDR3 is CASFRQPHEAFF. The CDR3 DNA reads TGTGCCAGCTTCAGACAGCCTCATGAAGCTTTCTTT.

The CDR3 region is CSADKAYTEAFF. The CDR3 bases are TGCAGCGCCGACAAGGCCTACACTGAAGCTTTCTTT. The chain couples TRBV29-1 to TRBJ1-1; no reliable D call. There are 12 residues in the CDR3. V lost 7 bases and J lost 3, with 12 bases in between. Per germline, CDR1 SQVTM and CDR2 ANQGSEA.

The chain recombines TRBV2 with TRBJ2-5, with D maybe TRBD1 (6 bases). The germline V gene encodes CDR1 SNHLY and CDR2 FYNNEI. This CDR3 region has 15 residues. Trimming removed 2 bases at V and 3 bases at J, with 13 bases between. The CDR3 region is CASSEQGSSKETQYF. In DNA, the CDR3 is TGTGCCAGCAGTGAACAGGGGTCGTCCAAAGAGACCCAGTACTTC. The whole variable domain, filled in from reference TRBV2 and TRBJ2-5, reads EPEVTQTPSHQVTQMGQEVILRCVPISNHLYFYWYRQILGQKVEFLVSFYNNEISEKSEIFDDQFSVERPDGSNFTLKIRSTKLEDSAMYFCASSEQGSSKETQYFGPGTRLLVL.

The J gene is TRBJ2-5, the V gene TRBV2; 8 bases align to TRBD2. The V gene end was trimmed by 5 bases and the J gene end by 5 bases; junction bases not matched to a gene: 7. The CDR3 is 14 residues long. CDR1 and CDR2 (germline): SNHLY, FYNNEI. The CDR3 bases are TGTGCCAGCAGTTCTCTTACGGGGGGGGAGACCCAGTACTTC. It codes for CASSSLTGGETQYF.

This clone was seen only a few times. The CDR3 DNA reads TGTGCCAGCAGCGGGACTAGCGGAAAAAACATTCAGTACTTC. Protein: CASSGTSGKNIQYF. The chain uses TRBV2 and TRBJ2-4, with 11 bases identical to TRBD2. Per germline, CDR1 SNHLY and CDR2 FYNNEI. CDR3 length equals 14 residues. The trim removed 6 bases at V and 4 bases at J, leaving 2 bases unmatched.

V usage is TRBV6-5 and J usage is TRBJ2-7, with D perhaps TRBD1 (5 bases). V was pared by 2 bases and J by 7 bases, with 15 bases between. CDR1 and CDR2 (germline): MNHEY, SVGAGI. The CDR3 spans 14 residues. CDR3 region: CASSYRGPLGEQYF. CDR3 coding DNA: TGTGCCAGCAGTTACAGGGGCCCCCTGGGGGAGCAGTACTTC.

This chain joins TRBV4-2 and TRBJ1-2, with TRBD1 identical over 7 bases. Per the germline V gene, CDR1 is LGHNA and CDR2 is YNFKEQ. The CDR3 has 16 residues. Trimming at V came to 0 bases and at J to 2 bases, leaving 6 bases not matched to a gene. Here the CDR3 DNA reads TGTGCCAGCAGCCAAGAAAACGAGGGGGCGAACTATGGCTACACCTTC. Amino acid sequence: CASSQENEGANYGYTF.

This chain uses TRBV5-6 with TRBJ2-5; TRBD2 matches 8 bases. From germline, CDR1 is SGHDT and CDR2 YYEEEE. CDR3 length: 14 amino acids. J was trimmed by 7 bases and V by 4 bases; bases with no gene match: 9. The CDR3 loop reads CASSRPAGEGTQYF. CDR3 nucleotides: TGTGCCAGCAGCCGACCAGCGGGAGAGGGGACCCAGTACTTC. Combining the CDR3 with reference TRBV5-6 and TRBJ2-5 gives the whole variable domain DAGVTQSPTHLIKTRGQQVTLRCSPKSGHDTVSWYQQALGQGPQFIFQYYEEEERQRGNFPDRFSGHQFPNYSSELNVNALLLGDSALYLCASSRPAGEGTQYFGPGTRLLVL.

This rearrangement joins TRBV9 to TRBJ2-2; D is possibly TRBD2 (5 bases). The V end was cut by 0 bases, the J end by 6 bases, with 18 bases between. The length of the CDR3 is 17 residues. Germline CDR1 is SGDLS and CDR2 is YYNGEE. The CDR3 loop is CASSVAIGPTGAGELFF. Here the CDR3 DNA reads TGTGCCAGCAGCGTAGCGATAGGCCCTACCGGGGCCGGGGAGCTGTTTTTT.